This T cell receptor (beta chain) was sequenced for a study of identical twins. The CDR3 sequence is 15 residues long. Trimming stripped 3 bases from V and 6 bases from J, with 18 bases between. Germline V gene data show CDR1 as MNHEY and CDR2 as SMNVEV (reference sequence). Via MiXCR, TCRdb re-called the 5' RACE reads, giving one row per CDR3 protein. The sample has approximately 220,000 distinct CDR3 sequences; approximately 8% are singletons. These data were likewise used in another study, on yellow fever vaccine responses in identical twins.

Sequences were obtained from CD8+ T cells sorted from blood. This receptor was identified in a young woman in good health. The chain is built from TRBV27 and TRBJ2-7; the D call may be TRBD1 or TRBD2 (5 bases each). CDR3 amino acids: CASSFSAGRASEQYV. The CDR3 bases are TGTGCCAGCAGTTTCTCAGCAGGGCGGGCATCCGAGCAGTACGTC.